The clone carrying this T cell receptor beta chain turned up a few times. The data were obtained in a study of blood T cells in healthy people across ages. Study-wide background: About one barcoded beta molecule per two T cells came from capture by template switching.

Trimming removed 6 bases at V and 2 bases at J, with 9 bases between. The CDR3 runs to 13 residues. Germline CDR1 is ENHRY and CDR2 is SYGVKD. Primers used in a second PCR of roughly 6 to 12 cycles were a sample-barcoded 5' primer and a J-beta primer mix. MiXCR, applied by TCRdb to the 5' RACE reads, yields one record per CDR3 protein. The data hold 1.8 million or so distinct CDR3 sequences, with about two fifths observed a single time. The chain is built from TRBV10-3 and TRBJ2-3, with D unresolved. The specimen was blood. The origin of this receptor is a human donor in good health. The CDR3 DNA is TGTGCCATCAGCTGGGCGAACACAGATACGCAGTATTTT. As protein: CAISWANTDTQYF.